This T cell receptor beta chain is drawn from a study of T and B cells in COVID-19 patients (dated by TCRdb to 2020 to 2021). About the study as a whole: In this study, adaptive immunity was profiled in COVID-19 patients who either had active infection or had recovered, using TRB and IGH repertoire sequencing of peripheral blood. A recovered cohort comprised roughly 18 patients contributing about 22 samples, mostly after mild to moderate COVID-19 managed as outpatients. Median age was about 34 years in the recovered cohort versus less than 75 years in the active-infection cohort. Critical illness requiring mechanical ventilation or ECMO was present in about 65% of the roughly 20 patients in the active-infection cohort. Comorbidities linked to unfavorable COVID-19 outcome were present in 18 of 20 patients in the active-infection cohort. Over 7 million TCR sequences were analysed from a TCR and BCR sequence repository that comprised 37 patients and some 67 time points. A couple of patients were included in both the recovered and active cohorts because samples were available from active disease and after recovery. An age-matched reference group of roughly 40 healthy donors negative for COVID-19 antibodies was used as the comparison for repertoire analyses. Up to roughly 10 follow-up blood samples were collected per patient, with some samples spanning different disease stages in the same individual.

CDR1 and CDR2, looked up from the germline V gene, are SGHTA and FQGNSA. V was cut back by 1 base and J by 0 bases, leaving a gap of 4 bases between them. Measured from the cysteine to the phenylalanine, the CDR3 is 14 residues long. Left in the record is the CDR3 DNA by itself, 42 bases read in frame from the first base. About this clonotype: Its antigen has not been determined. Within one base of it there is no much larger clone, and no base qualities were kept.

The instrument was an Illumina MiSeq. TRB rearrangements were amplified by multiplex PCR with BIOMED2 TRB-A/B primer pools. Illumina-compatible adapters and 7-nucleotide sample barcodes were attached to the amplicons in two consecutive PCRs. Phusion HS II polymerase was used for all library PCRs. Amplicons were gel-purified with the NucleoSpin Gel and PCR Clean-up kit, quantified on Qubit, and pooled at 4 to 5 nM. Before Illumina next-generation sequencing, the quality of the amplicon pool was assessed on an Agilent 2100 Bioanalyzer. The authors' pipeline ran thus. Annotation of TRB rearrangements was done in MiXCR 3.0.8 with the default MiXCR reference library. Non-productive reads and sequences with fewer than 2 reads were excluded, and each unique CDR3 nucleotide sequence counted as one clone. R 3.5.1 was used to calculate clonality, diversity, richness and V-J gene usage. GLIPH2 was used to cluster TCRs by CDR3 similarity, and OLGA was used to calculate generation probabilities. GLIPH2 clusters were kept only when the clusters contained at least four unique TCR clonotypes present in at least three individuals. In-frame beta chains were kept once TCRdb had trimmed the public reads at Q25 with fastp and called clones with MiXCR. Every distinct CDR3 protein forms one entry, paired with its most common genes and DNA. The V and J calls, along with clone size, are taken from TCRdb and not from the paper's own processing. The sample yields roughly 23,000 distinct CDR3 sequences; about 32% were counted once. The ten largest clones represent about 2.8% of the sample.

Genomic DNA extracted from blood, in amounts of roughly 240-550 ng, served as the starting material for amplifying TRB repertoires. Broader findings and caveats from the paper: Patients with COVID-19 were reported to show strongly skewed TRBV/TRBJ gene usage. Specific T cell subsets (CD4+/Treg/CD8+) and sorted SARS-CoV-2-responsive or tetramer+ T cells had not yet been sequenced, with those experiments still ongoing. The reported TCR clusters were stated to require prospective validation before clinical use. The size of the cohort was considered insufficient for assessing HLA contributions to COVID-19 susceptibility or severity. A total of approximately 2,300 exclusive TCR clusters, including about 32 low-pGen clusters, were found in the recovered cohort. TRB repertoires were found to be highly clonal in active COVID-19, whereas diversity and richness at recovery were found to rise above healthy donor levels. Blood samples obtained from mildly ill patients during symptoms, as well as early samples obtained from severe cases, were available only in scarce numbers.

Sequencing used blood. The source of this sequence is a human donor who had recovered from COVID-19. The V and J genes are TRBV7-2 and TRBJ2-4; the D gene lacks a confident call. The DNA reads TGTGCCAGCAGCTTAGGCCAAGCCAAAAACATTCAGTACTTC. It translates to CASSLGQAKNIQYF.